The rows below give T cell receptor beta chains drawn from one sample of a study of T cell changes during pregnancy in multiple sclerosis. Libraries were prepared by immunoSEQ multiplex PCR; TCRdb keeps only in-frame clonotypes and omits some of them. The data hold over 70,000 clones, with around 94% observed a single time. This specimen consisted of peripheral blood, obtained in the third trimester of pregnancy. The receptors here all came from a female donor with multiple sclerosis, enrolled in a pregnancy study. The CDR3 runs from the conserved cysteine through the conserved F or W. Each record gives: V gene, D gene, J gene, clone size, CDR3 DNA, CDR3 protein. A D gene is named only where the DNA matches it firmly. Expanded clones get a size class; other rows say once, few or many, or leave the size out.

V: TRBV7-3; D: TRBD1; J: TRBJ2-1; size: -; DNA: TGTGCCAGCAGCTCTGGGGGACAGGAGTACAATGAGCAGTTCTTC; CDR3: CASSSGGQEYNEQFF
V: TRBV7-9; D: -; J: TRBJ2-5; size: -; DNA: TGTGCCAGCAGCATAATAGGGACACAGGTGGGGGAGACCCAGTACTTC; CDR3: CASSIIGTQVGETQYF
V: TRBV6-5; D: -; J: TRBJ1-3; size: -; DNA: TGTGCCAGCAGTTTCGACATCGGACTCGGAAACACCATATATTTT; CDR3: CASSFDIGLGNTIYF
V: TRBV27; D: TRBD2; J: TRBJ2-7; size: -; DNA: TGTGCCTCCGCCCTAGCGGGAGGACCTTACGAGCAGTACTTC; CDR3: CASALAGGPYEQYF
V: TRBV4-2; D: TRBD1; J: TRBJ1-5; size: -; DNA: TGTGCCAGCAGCCAAGGGGACAGGGATCAGCCCCAGCATTTT; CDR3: CASSQGDRDQPQHF
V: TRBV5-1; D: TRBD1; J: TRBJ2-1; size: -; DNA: TGCGCCAGCTCACCAGGGACAGAAAGCTCCTACAATGAGCAGTTCTTC; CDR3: CASSPGTESSYNEQFF
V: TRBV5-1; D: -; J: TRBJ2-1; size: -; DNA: TGCGCCAGCAGATACTCGATCGGGGAGTCCTACAATGAGCAGTTCTTC; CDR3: CASRYSIGESYNEQFF
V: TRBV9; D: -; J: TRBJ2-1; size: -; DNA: TGTGCCAGCAGCGCACAGGGTTTTGAGCAGTTCTTC; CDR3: CASSAQGFEQFF
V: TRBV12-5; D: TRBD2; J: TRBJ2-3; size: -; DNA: TGTGCTAGTGGTTTGACTAGCGACACGCAGTATTTT; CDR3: CASGLTSDTQYF
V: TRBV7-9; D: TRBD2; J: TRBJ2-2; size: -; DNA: TGTGCCAGCAGAGGGACTAGGTTGGACGGGGAGCTGTTTTTT; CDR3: CASRGTRLDGELFF
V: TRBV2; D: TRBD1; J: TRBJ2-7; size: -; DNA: TGTGCCAGCAGTACAGGACAGGGGGCTATTTACGAGCAGTACTTC; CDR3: CASSTGQGAIYEQYF
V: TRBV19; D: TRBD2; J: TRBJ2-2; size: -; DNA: TGTGCCAGTAGCGGACTAGCGGAGTACACCGGGGAGCTGTTTTTT; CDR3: CASSGLAEYTGELFF
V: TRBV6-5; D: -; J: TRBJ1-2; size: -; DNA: TGTGCCAGCAGTTACTCGGGGGCGCAAGGAAATGGCTACACCTTC; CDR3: CASSYSGAQGNGYTF
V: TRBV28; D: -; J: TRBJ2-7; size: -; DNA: TGTGCCAGCATTCCCCCCCCCGGGGTTAACTCCTACGAGCAGTACTTC; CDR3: CASIPPPGVNSYEQYF
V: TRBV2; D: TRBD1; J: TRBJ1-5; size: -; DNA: TGTGCCAGCAGTTACACTCGGACAGGGGTTTATAGCAATCAGCCCCAGCATTTT; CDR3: CASSYTRTGVYSNQPQHF
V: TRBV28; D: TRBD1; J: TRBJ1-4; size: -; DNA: TGTGCCAGCAGTTCCGGGACAGGGGCTGGGAAAAAACTGTTTTTT; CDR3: CASSSGTGAGKKLFF
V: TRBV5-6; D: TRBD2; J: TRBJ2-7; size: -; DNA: TGTGCCAGCAGCTCGGGACTAGCCCACTACGAGCAGTACTTC; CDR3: CASSSGLAHYEQYF
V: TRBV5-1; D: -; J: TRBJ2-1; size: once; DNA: TGCGCCAGCAGCTTGGTTTTGCGGGGCTCCTACAATGAGCAGTTCTTC; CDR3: CASSLVLRGSYNEQFF
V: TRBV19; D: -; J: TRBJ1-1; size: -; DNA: TGTGCCAGTAGTTTGACCGGGAGGTATACTGAAGCTTTCTTT; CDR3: CASSLTGRYTEAFF
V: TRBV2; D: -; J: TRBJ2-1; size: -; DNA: TGTGCCAGCAGCCAGGGCGCAAGCTCCTACAATGAGCAGTTCTTC; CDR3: CASSQGASSYNEQFF
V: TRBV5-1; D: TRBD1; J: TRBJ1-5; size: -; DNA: TGCGCCAGCAGCTTGATGGGGACAGGTAATCAGCCCCAGCATTTT; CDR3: CASSLMGTGNQPQHF
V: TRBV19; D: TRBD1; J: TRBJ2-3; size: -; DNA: TGTGCCAGTAGGGACAGGGGGCGGCAGTATTTT; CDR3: CASRDRGRQYF
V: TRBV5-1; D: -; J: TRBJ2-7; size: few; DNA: TGCGCCAGCACTATTTTGACAGGGACCGGGAGGGACGAGCAGTACTTC; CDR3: CASTILTGTGRDEQYF
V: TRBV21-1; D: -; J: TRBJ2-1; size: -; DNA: TGTGCCAGCAGCAGAAATAGGACAGTACCGACCTACAATGAGCAGTTCTTC; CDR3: CASSRNRTVPTYNEQFF
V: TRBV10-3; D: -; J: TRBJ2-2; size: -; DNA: TGTGCCATCACACGCGGGCCAGAGGCGAACACCGGGGAGCTGTTTTTT; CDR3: CAITRGPEANTGELFF
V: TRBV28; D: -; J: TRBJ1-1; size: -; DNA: TGTGCCAGCAGCTTACAGCCGCCTGCGGGTGAAGCTTTCTTT; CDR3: CASSLQPPAGEAFF
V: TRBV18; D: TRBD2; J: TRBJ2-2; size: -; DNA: TGTGCCAGCTCACCCTTGGCTAGCGGGGGGAACACCGGGGAGCTGTTTTTT; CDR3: CASSPLASGGNTGELFF
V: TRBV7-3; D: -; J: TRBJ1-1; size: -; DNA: TGTGCCAGCAGCTTAACCGGGGGCACTGAAGCTTTCTTT; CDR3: CASSLTGGTEAFF
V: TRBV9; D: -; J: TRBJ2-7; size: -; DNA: TGTGCCAGCAGGGAGACAGGTCACCAGTACTTC; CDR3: CASRETGHQYF
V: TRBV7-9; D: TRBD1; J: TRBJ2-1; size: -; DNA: TGTGCCAGCAGCCCACGGACAGGGGGCGTTTACAATGAGCAGTTCTTC; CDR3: CASSPRTGGVYNEQFF
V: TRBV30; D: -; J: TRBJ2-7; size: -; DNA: TGTGCCTGGAGTGTATGGGGGACAAGCTCCTACGAGCAGTACTTC; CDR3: CAWSVWGTSSYEQYF
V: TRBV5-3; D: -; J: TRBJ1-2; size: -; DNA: TGTGCCAGAAGCCGGAGGGGTCGAGAACGGTATGGCTACACCTTC; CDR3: CARSRRGRERYGYTF
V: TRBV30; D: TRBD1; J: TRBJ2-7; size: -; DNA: TGTGCCTGGAGCAGAAGGACAGGGGACGAGCAGTACTTC; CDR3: CAWSRRTGDEQYF
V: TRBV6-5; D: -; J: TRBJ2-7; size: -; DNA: TGTGCCAGCAGTTACCTTCCAGGGGAGGGCGAGCAGTACTTC; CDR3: CASSYLPGEGEQYF
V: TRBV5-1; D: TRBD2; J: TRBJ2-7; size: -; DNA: TGCGCCAGCAGCTTAATGAGAGCGGGAGGAGCCCACGAGCAGTACTTC; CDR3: CASSLMRAGGAHEQYF
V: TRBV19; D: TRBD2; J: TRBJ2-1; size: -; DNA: TGTGCCAGTAGTCCCCTACCGGGACTAGTGAGTCCAGATCAGTTCTTC; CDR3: CASSPLPGLVSPDQFF
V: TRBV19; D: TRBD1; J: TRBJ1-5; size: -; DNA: TGTGCCAGTAGAGGACAGGGGGCAGGAAGCAATCAGCCCCAGCATTTT; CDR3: CASRGQGAGSNQPQHF
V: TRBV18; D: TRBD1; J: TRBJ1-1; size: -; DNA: TGTGCCAGCTCACCAACCGGGACAGGGGTGAACACTGAAGCTTTCTTT; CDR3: CASSPTGTGVNTEAFF
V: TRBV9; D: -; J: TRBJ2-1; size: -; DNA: TGTGCCAGCAGCGTCGCGGGCCGGGCTTCATATGAGCAGTTCTTC; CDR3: CASSVAGRASYEQFF
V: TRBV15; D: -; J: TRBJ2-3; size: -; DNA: TGTGCCACCAGCAGAGCGACAGATACGCAGTATTTT; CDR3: CATSRATDTQYF
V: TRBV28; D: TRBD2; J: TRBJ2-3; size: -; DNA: TGTGCCGTTGGGGAGGGCCGCACAGATACGCAGTATTTT; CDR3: CAVGEGRTDTQYF
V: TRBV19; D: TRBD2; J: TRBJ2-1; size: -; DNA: TGTGCCAGTAGTATTATAGCGGGAGCCCCCTACAATGAGCAGTTCTTC; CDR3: CASSIIAGAPYNEQFF
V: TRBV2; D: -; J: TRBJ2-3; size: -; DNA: TGTGCCAGCACCCCAGGGTATTCTACAGATACGCAGTATTTT; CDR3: CASTPGYSTDTQYF
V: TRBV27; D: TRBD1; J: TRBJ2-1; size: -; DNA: TGTGCCAGCAGTTTAACGGGACAGGGCTTTTTTTCCTACAATGAGCAGTTCTTC; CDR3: CASSLTGQGFFSYNEQFF
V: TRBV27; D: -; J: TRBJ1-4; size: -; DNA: TGTGCCAGCAGTTTCTCAGGGGTAAATGAAAAACTGTTTTTT; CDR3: CASSFSGVNEKLFF
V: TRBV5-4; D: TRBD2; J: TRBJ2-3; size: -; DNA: TGTGCCAGCAGCTTGAGCGGGAGTGCCACAGATACGCAGTATTTT; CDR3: CASSLSGSATDTQYF
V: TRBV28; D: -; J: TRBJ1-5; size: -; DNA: TGTGCCAGCAGTATTTCTCGGCCCCAGCATTTT; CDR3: CASSISRPQHF
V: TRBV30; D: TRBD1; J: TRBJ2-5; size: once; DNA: TGTGCCTGGGGACAGGAGGTGCAAGAGACCCAGTACTTC; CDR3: CAWGQEVQETQYF